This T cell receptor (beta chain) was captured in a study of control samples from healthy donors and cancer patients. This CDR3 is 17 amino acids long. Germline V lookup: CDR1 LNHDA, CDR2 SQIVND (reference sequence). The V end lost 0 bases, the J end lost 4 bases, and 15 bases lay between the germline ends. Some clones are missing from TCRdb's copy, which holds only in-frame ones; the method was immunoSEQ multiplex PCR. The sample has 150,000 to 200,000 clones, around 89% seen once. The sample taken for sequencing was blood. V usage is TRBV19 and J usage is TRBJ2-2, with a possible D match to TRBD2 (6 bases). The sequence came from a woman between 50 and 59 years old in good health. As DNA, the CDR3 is TGTGCCAGTAGTATAGATCGGGGCAGGGAGGTCACCGGGGAGCTGTTTTTT. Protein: CASSIDRGREVTGELFF. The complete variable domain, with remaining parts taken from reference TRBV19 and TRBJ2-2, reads DGGITQSPKYLFRKEGQNVTLSCEQNLNHDAMYWYRQDPGQGLRLIYYSQIVNDFQKGDIAEGYSVSREKKESFPLTVTSAQKNPTAFYLCASSIDRGREVTGELFFGEGSRLTVL.